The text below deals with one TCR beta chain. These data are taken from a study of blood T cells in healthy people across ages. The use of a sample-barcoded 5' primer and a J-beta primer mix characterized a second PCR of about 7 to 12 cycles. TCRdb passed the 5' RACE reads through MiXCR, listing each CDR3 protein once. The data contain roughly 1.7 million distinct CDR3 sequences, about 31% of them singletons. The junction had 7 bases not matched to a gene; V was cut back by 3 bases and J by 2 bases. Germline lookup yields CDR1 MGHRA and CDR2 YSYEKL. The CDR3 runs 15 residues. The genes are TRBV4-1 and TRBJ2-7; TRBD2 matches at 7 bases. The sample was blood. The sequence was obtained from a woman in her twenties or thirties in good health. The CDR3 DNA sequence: TGCGCCAGCAGCCAGGGGGGGATGGGAACCTACGAGCAGTACTTC. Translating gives CASSQGGMGTYEQYF.